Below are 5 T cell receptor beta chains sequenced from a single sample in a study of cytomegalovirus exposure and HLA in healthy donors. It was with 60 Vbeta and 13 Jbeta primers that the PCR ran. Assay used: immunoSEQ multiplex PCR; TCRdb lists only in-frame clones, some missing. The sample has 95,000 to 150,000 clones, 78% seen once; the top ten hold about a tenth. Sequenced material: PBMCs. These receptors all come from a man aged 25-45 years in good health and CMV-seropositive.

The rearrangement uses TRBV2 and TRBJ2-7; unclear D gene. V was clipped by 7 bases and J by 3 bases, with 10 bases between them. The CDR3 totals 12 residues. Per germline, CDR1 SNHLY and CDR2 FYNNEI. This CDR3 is CASTSVRYEQYF. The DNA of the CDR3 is TGTGCCAGCACCTCGGTTCGCTACGAGCAGTACTTC.

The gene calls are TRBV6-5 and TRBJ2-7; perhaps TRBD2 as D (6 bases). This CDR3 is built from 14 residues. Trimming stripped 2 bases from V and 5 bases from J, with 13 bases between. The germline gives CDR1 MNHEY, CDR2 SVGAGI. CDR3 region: CASSYRGSSHEQYF. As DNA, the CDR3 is TGTGCCAGCAGTTACCGGGGGAGTTCCCACGAGCAGTACTTC.

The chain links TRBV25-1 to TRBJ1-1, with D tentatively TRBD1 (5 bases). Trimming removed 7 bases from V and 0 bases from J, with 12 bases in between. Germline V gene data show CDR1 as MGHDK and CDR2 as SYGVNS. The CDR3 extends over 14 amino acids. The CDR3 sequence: CASTKTGMNTEAFF. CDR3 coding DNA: TGTGCCAGCACCAAAACAGGAATGAACACTGAAGCTTTCTTT.

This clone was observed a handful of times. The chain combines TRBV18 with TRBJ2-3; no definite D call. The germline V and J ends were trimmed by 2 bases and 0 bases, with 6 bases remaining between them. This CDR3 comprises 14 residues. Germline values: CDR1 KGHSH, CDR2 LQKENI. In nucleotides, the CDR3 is TGTGCCAGCTCACCAGACGGGAGCACAGATACGCAGTATTTT. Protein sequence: CASSPDGSTDTQYF.

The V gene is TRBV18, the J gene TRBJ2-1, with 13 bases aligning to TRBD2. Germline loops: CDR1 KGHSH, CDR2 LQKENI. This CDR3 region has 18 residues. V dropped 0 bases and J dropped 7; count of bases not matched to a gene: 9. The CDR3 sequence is CASSPPGLAGVLGNEQFF. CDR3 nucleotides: TGTGCCAGCTCACCACCAGGACTAGCGGGAGTTTTGGGAAATGAGCAGTTCTTC.